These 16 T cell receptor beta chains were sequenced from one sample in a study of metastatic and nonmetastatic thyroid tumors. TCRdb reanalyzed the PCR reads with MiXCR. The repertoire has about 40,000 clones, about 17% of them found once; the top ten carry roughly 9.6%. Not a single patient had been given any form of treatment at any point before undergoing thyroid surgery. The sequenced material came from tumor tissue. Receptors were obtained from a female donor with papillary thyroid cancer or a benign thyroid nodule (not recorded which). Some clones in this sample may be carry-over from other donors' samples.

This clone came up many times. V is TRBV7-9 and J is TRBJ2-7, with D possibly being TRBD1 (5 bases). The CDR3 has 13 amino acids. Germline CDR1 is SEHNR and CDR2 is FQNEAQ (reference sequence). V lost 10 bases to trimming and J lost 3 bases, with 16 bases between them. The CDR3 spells CATKKPRDYEQYF. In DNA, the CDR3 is TGTGCCACCAAAAAACCCAGGGACTACGAGCAGTACTTC. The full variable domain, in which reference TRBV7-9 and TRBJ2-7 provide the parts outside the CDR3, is DTGVSQNPRHKITKRGQNVTFRCDPISEHNRLYWYRQTLGQGPEFLTYFQNEAQLEKSRLLSDRFSAERPKGSFSTLEIQRTEQGDSAMYLCATKKPRDYEQYFGPGTRLTVT.

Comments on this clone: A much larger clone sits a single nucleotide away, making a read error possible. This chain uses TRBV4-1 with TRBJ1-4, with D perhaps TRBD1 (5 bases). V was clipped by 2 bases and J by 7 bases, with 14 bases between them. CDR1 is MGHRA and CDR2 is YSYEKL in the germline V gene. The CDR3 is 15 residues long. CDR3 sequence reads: CASSQYGGGGEKLFF. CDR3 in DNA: TGCGCCAGCAGCCAATATGGGGGAGGCGGTGAAAAACTGTTTTTT.

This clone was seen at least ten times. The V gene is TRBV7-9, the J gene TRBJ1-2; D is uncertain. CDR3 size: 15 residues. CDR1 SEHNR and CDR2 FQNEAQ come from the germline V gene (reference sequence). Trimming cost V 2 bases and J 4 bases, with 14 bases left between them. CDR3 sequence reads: CASSLRSSSFYGYTF. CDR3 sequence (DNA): TGTGCCAGCAGCTTAAGAAGTTCCAGCTTCTATGGCTACACCTTC.

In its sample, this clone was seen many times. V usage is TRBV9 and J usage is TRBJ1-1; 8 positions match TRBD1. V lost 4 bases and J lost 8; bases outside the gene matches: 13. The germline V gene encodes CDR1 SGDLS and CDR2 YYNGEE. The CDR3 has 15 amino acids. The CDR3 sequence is CASSTRTGLGAEAFF. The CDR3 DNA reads TGTGCCAGCAGCACACGGACAGGGCTGGGCGCCGAAGCTTTCTTT.

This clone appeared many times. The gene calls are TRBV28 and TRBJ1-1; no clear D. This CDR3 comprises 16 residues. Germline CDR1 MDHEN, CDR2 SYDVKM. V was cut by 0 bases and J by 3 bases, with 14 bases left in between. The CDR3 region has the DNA TGTGCCAGCAGTTTATGGGGGAGAGGGAGGGACACTGAAGCTTTCTTT. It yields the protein CASSLWGRGRDTEAFF.

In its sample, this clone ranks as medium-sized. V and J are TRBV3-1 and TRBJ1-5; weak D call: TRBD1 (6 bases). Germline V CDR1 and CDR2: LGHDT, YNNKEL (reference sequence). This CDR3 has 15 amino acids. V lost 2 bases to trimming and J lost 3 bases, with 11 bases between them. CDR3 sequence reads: CASSQHGQYNQPQHF. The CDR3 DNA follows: TGTGCCAGCAGCCAACATGGACAGTACAATCAGCCCCAGCATTTT.

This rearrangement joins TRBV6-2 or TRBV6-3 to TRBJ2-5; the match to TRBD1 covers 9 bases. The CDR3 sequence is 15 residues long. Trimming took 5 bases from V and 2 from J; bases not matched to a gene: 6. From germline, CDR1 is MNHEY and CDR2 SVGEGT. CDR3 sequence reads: CASSVGTGLQETQYF. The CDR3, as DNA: TGTGCCAGCAGTGTAGGGACAGGGCTACAAGAGACCCAGTACTTC.

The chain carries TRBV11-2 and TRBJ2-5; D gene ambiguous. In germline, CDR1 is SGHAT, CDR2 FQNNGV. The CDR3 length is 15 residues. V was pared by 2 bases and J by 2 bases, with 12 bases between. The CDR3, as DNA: TGTGCCAGCAGCTTAACTTTTGCCGGGCAAGAGACCCAGTACTTC. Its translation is CASSLTFAGQETQYF.

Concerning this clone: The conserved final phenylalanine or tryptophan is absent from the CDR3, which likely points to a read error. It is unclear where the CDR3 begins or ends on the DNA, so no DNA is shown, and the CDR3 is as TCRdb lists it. CDR3 sequence reads: CAIRSQKGEETLYY. The rearrangement joins TRBV10-3 to TRBJ2-5; TRBD1, the table's D call, lacks a check against the DNA. Germline values: CDR1 ENHRY, CDR2 SYGVKD. The CDR3 extends over 14 residues, inclusive of both ends.

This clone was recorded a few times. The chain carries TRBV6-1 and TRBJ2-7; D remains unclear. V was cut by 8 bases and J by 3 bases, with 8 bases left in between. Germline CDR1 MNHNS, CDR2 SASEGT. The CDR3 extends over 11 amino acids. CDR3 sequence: CASRTGYEQYF. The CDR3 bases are TGTGCCAGCCGAACGGGCTACGAGCAGTACTTC.

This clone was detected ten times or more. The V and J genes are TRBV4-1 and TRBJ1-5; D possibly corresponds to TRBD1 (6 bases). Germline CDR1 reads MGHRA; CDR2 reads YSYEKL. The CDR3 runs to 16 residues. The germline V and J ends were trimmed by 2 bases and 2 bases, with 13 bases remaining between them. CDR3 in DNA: TGCGCCAGCAGCCAAAACAGGGCGAGGGGCAATCAGCCCCAGCATTTT. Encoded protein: CASSQNRARGNQPQHF.

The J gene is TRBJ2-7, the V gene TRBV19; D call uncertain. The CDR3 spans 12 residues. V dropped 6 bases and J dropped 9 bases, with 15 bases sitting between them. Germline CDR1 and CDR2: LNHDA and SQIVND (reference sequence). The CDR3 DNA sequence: TGTGCCAGTAGAAGGTGTCAGACCGTGCAGTACTTC. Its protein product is CASRRCQTVQYF.

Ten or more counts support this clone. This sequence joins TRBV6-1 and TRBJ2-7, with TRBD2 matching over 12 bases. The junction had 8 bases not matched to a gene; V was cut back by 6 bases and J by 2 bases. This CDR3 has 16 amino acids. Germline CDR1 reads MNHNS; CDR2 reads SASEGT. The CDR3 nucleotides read TGTGCCAGCAGCGGCAGGGCTAGCGGGAGGGCCTACGAGCAGTACTTC. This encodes CASSGRASGRAYEQYF.

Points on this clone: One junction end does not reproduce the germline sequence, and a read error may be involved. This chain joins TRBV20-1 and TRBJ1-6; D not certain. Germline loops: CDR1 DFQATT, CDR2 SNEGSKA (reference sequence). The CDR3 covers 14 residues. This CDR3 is CSAGLGRDITPVHF. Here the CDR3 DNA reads TGCAGTGCTGGGCTGGGGAGAGATATTACACCCGTCCACTTT.

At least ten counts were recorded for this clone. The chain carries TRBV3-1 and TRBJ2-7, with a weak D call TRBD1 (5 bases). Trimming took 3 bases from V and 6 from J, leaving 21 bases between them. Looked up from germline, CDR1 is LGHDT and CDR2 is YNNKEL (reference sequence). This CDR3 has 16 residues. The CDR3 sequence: CASSQGRTIQSREQYF. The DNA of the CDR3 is TGTGCCAGCAGCCAGGGCAGGACAATTCAATCCCGCGAGCAGTACTTC.

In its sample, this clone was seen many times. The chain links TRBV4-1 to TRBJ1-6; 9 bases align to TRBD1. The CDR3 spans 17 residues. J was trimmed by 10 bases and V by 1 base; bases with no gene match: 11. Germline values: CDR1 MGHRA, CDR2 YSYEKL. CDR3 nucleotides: TGCGCCAGCAGCCAAGCGGGACAGGGCCCCGCGGGATCACCCCTCCACTTT. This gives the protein CASSQAGQGPAGSPLHF.